These 21 T cell receptor beta chains were sequenced from one sample in a study of shared clonotypes between healthy human individuals. Naive CD8 populations comprised CD45RO-negative cells positively selected for CCR7, excluding terminally differentiated effector memory CD45RA+ cells. Libraries were prepared by immunoSEQ multiplex PCR; TCRdb keeps only in-frame clonotypes and omits some of them. Of under 2,000,000 clones in the sample, about 95% are singletons; the top ten hold 1% to 1.5%. The specimen sequenced was naive CD8+ T cells sorted from blood. Every receptor here comes from a man younger than 35 in good health.

The rearrangement joins TRBV27 to TRBJ1-5, with D unclear. Germline V CDR1 and CDR2: MNHEY, SMNVEV (reference sequence). The length of the CDR3 is 14 residues. V shed 2 bases and J shed 4 bases, with 9 bases lying between them. The CDR3 nucleotides read TGTGCCAGCAGTTTACGGTACAAGAATCAGCCCCAGCATTTT. This codes for CASSLRYKNQPQHF.

The chain employs TRBV13 and TRBJ2-2; 7 bases map to TRBD1. J gave up 6 bases and V 3 bases, and 10 bases lay outside the gene matches. The CDR3 is 16 residues long. CDR1 PRHDT and CDR2 FYEKMQ come from the germline V gene (reference sequence). The CDR3 DNA follows: TGTGCCAGCAGCTTCTTCACAGGGGAGTTTTCCGGGGAGCTGTTTTTT. Translated: CASSFFTGEFSGELFF.

The chain couples TRBV10-3 to TRBJ1-2; no reliable D call. Trimming removed 6 bases at V and 4 bases at J, with 18 bases between. Germline V gene data show CDR1 as ENHRY and CDR2 as SYGVKD. CDR3 length equals 15 residues. The CDR3 protein is CAISEDSPSSYGYTF. The DNA of the CDR3 is TGTGCCATCAGCGAGGACTCACCTTCGAGCTATGGCTACACCTTC.

This clone was observed once. This sample includes further DNA sequences coding for the same CDR3. The gene calls are TRBV6-5 and TRBJ2-5; a weak D match, TRBD2 (5 bases). This CDR3 region has 15 residues. Trimming took 0 bases from V and 1 from J, leaving 9 bases between them. Germline-derived CDR1 and CDR2 are MNHEY and SVGAGI. This chain's CDR3 is CASSYSGGSQETQYF. The CDR3 DNA sequence: TGTGCCAGCAGTTACTCAGGAGGCAGCCAAGAGACCCAGTACTTC.

The chain is built from TRBV30 and TRBJ2-2; 11 bases match TRBD2. There are 15 residues in the CDR3. Germline-derived CDR1 and CDR2 are GTSNPN and SVGIG (reference sequence). V shed 2 bases and J 7 bases; nucleotides not matched to a gene: 6. This CDR3 is CAWSLLAGGIGELFF. The CDR3 nucleotides are TGTGCCTGGAGTTTGCTAGCGGGAGGCATCGGGGAGCTGTTTTTT.

The rearrangement links TRBV7-6 to TRBJ1-5; 11 bases match TRBD1. The germline CDR1 and CDR2 sequences are SGHVS and FNYEAQ. The CDR3 has 17 residues. V shed 1 base, J shed 5 bases, and the junction held 7 bases outside the gene matches. As DNA, the CDR3 is TGTGCCAGCAGCTTAGGCAGGGACAGGGGGACGGATCAGCCCCAGCATTTT. Encoded protein: CASSLGRDRGTDQPQHF.

Concerning this clone itself: At the DNA level, this CDR3 is encoded by other sequences in the same sample as well. This chain connects TRBV11-2 to TRBJ2-1; D unclear. V shed 3 bases and J shed 0 bases, with 9 bases lying between them. CDR1 SGHAT and CDR2 FQNNGV come from the germline V gene. The CDR3 is made up of 15 amino acids. CDR3 protein: CASSLGPSSYNEQFF. The CDR3 DNA follows: TGTGCCAGCAGCTTGGGTCCTAGCTCCTACAATGAGCAGTTCTTC.

The rearrangement links TRBV18 to TRBJ1-1; 9 nucleotides line up with TRBD1. Germline trimming cut 6 bases from V and 2 bases from J; bases unmatched to any gene: 13. The CDR3 has 17 amino acids. The germline V gene has CDR1 KGHSH and CDR2 LQKENI. The CDR3 sequence: CASSENRGRVVNTEAFF. Here the CDR3 DNA reads TGTGCCAGCTCGGAAAACAGGGGGCGCGTAGTTAACACTGAAGCTTTCTTT.

About this clone: The identical CDR3 is also encoded by other nucleotide sequences in the sample. This sequence joins TRBV19 and TRBJ2-7, with D possibly matching TRBD2 (5 bases). The CDR3 is 13 amino acids. In germline, CDR1 is LNHDA, CDR2 SQIVND (reference sequence). V dropped 3 bases and J dropped 1 base, with 7 bases sitting between them. The CDR3 nucleotides read TGTGCCAGTAGTATCCCGGGATCCTACGAGCAGTACTTC. Translating gives CASSIPGSYEQYF.

The genes are TRBV4-1 and TRBJ2-5; 10 bases align to TRBD2. CDR3 length: 15 residues. Germline values: CDR1 MGHRA, CDR2 YSYEKL. The V gene end was trimmed by 6 bases and the J gene end by 5 bases; junction bases not matched to a gene: 9. The CDR3 DNA reads TGCGCCAGCAGACTCAGCGGGGGGGCTCGGGAGACCCAGTACTTC. This translates into CASRLSGGARETQYF.

J is TRBJ2-7 and V is TRBV11-2; D remains ambiguous. Germline lookup yields CDR1 SGHAT and CDR2 FQNNGV. This CDR3 has 13 amino acids. V shed 3 bases and J shed 4 bases, with 10 bases lying between them. This chain's CDR3 is CASSFAYGYEQYF. DNA of the CDR3: TGTGCCAGCAGCTTTGCATACGGATACGAGCAGTACTTC. The full variable domain, its missing parts supplied by reference TRBV11-2 and TRBJ2-7, is EAGVAQSPRYKIIEKRQSVAFWCNPISGHATLYWYQQILGQGPKLLIQFQNNGVVDDSQLPKDRFSAERLKGVDSTLKIQPAKLEDSAVYLCASSFAYGYEQYFGPGTRLTVT.

Concerning this clone: Within the sample, other DNA sequences also encode this same CDR3. This chain links TRBV7-9 with TRBJ2-7, with 9 bases identical to TRBD2. Germline values: CDR1 SEHNR, CDR2 FQNEAQ (reference sequence). V lost 4 bases to trimming and J lost 7 bases; unmatched junction nucleotides: 2. This CDR3 region has 12 residues. The CDR3 protein is CASSSLAGEQYF. CDR3 nucleotides: TGTGCCAGCAGCTCCCTAGCGGGAGAGCAGTACTTC.

The chain employs TRBV30 and TRBJ1-1, with D perhaps matching TRBD1 (5 bases). Germline CDR1 and CDR2: GTSNPN and SVGIG (reference sequence). CDR3 length: 16 residues. V lost 7 bases, J lost 3 bases, and 24 bases lay in between. CDR3 bases: TGTGCCTCGCCGAAGCTAGGGACGGCTATGGACACTGAAGCTTTCTTT. It translates to CASPKLGTAMDTEAFF.

The rearrangement joins TRBV19 to TRBJ2-7, with no clear D. The CDR3 is 14 residues long. Trimming took 5 bases from V and 0 from J, leaving 11 bases between them. CDR1 LNHDA and CDR2 SQIVND come from the germline V gene (reference sequence). The CDR3 sequence: CASSYWGFSYEQYF. The CDR3 DNA follows: TGTGCCAGTAGTTATTGGGGTTTCTCCTACGAGCAGTACTTC.

The CDR3 region has the DNA TGTGCCAGCAGCTTAAGAGGGGGGAACGAAATTACCTACAATGAGCAGTTCTTC. It specifies CASSLRGGNEITYNEQFF. This rearrangement joins TRBV7-6 to TRBJ2-1; possibly TRBD1 or TRBD2 for D (6 bases each). Germline values: CDR1 SGHVS, CDR2 FNYEAQ. The CDR3 sequence is 18 residues long. Trimming removed 2 bases at V and 2 bases at J, with 19 bases between.

The chain has TRBV7-9 and TRBJ1-2, with a possible D match to TRBD1 (6 bases). Between the trimmed V and J ends, which lost 5 bases and 0 bases, there was a span of 13 bases. Germline V gene sequence: CDR1 SEHNR, CDR2 FQNEAQ (reference sequence). This CDR3 spans 15 amino acids. The CDR3 loop reads CASSATGPANYGYTF. The CDR3 nucleotides read TGTGCCAGCAGCGCTACAGGGCCCGCTAACTATGGCTACACCTTC.

The V and J genes are TRBV6-1 and TRBJ1-1; no clear D. The CDR3 runs 14 residues. The V end was cut by 0 bases, the J end by 6 bases, with 11 bases between. Germline values: CDR1 MNHNS, CDR2 SASEGT. The CDR3 DNA reads as TGTGCCAGCAGTGAAGCGCTTCTGCGCCCTGAAGCTTTCTTT. Translation gives CASSEALLRPEAFF.

This chain uses TRBV7-9 with TRBJ2-7; D is perhaps TRBD1 (6 bases). Germline CDR1 is SEHNR and CDR2 is FQNEAQ (reference sequence). The CDR3 totals 13 residues. Trimming removed 5 bases from V and 3 bases from J, with 11 bases in between. The CDR3 DNA reads TGTGCCAGCAGCGAAACAGGGTTCTACGAGCAGTACTTC. Protein sequence: CASSETGFYEQYF.

This chain links TRBV7-9 with TRBJ2-7; 9 nucleotides align to TRBD1. V lost 0 bases and J lost 3; bases outside the gene matches: 3. CDR3 length: 15 amino acids. Germline V CDR1 and CDR2: SEHNR, FQNEAQ (reference sequence). In nucleotides, the CDR3 is TGTGCCAGCAGCTTAGCGGGACAGGGTATCTACGAGCAGTACTTC. Its protein is CASSLAGQGIYEQYF.

This chain joins TRBV5-4 and TRBJ2-5; D is tentatively TRBD1 or TRBD2 (5 bases each). The V and J ends lost 2 bases and 2 bases respectively, with 7 bases between them. Germline-derived CDR1 and CDR2 are SGHNT and YYREEE (reference sequence). The CDR3 is 13 residues long. This CDR3 is CASSFREQETQYF. CDR3 nucleotides: TGTGCCAGCAGCTTCAGGGAGCAAGAGACCCAGTACTTC.

The chain employs TRBV27 and TRBJ2-1, with 8 bases identical to TRBD1. This CDR3 comprises 16 residues. Unmatched junction bases numbered 3, after V lost 2 bases and J lost 0 bases. Germline CDR1 MNHEY, CDR2 SMNVEV (reference sequence). Written as DNA, the CDR3 is TGTGCCAGCAGTTTAGGCGGACAGGGCTCCTACAATGAGCAGTTCTTC. Amino acids: CASSLGGQGSYNEQFF.